This T cell receptor beta chain comes out of a study of T cell responses to AZD1222 COVID-19 vaccine. Overall study context: Second doses that came at about 4 or about 12 weeks were put together.

Comment on this clone: Its cognate antigen is unknown.

Points from the study as a whole: Clonal diversity was possibly underestimated; the donors were predominantly white British and more often female. The peak T cell response came first, and repertoires were sampled only after it.

Libraries were prepared by immunoSEQ multiplex PCR; TCRdb keeps only in-frame clonotypes and omits some of them. The sample contains approximately 94,000 clones, 80% to 90% of which appear only once. The CDR3 runs 15 residues. The trim removed 5 bases at V and 4 bases at J, leaving 8 bases unmatched. From germline, CDR1 is KGHSH and CDR2 LQKENI. The gene calls are TRBV18 and TRBJ1-2, with 9 positions matching TRBD1. Material: peripheral blood, obtained on day 0 of AZD1222 vaccination. The receptor was derived from an adult in good health. CDR3 protein: CASSNTGGIIYGYTF. The CDR3 DNA is TGTGCCAGCTCAAATACAGGGGGCATTATCTATGGCTACACCTTC.